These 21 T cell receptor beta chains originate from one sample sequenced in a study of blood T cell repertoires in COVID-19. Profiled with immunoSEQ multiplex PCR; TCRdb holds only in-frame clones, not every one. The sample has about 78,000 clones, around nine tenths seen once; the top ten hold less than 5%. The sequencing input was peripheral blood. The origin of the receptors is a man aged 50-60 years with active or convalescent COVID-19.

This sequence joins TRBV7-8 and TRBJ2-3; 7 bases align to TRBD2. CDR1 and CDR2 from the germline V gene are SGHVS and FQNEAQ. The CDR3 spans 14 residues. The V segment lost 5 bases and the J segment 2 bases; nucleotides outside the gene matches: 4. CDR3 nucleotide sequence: TGTGCCAGCAGCCGACTAGCCAACACAGATACGCAGTATTTT. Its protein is CASSRLANTDTQYF.

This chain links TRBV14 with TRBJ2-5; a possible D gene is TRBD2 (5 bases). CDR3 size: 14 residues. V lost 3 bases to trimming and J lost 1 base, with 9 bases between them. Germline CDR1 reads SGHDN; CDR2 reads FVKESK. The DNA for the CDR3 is TGTGCCAGCAGCCACCGGGGTTTCCAAGAGACCCAGTACTTC. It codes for CASSHRGFQETQYF.

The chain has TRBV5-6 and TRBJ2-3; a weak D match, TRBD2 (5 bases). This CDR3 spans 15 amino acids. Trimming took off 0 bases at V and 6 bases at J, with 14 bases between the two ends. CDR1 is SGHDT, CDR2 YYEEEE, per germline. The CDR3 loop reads CASSLVGTPGDTQYF. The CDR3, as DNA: TGTGCCAGCAGCTTGGTTGGCACCCCGGGGGATACGCAGTATTTT.

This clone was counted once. The CDR3 reads CASSESSWSYSNQPQHF. CDR3 bases: TGTGCCAGCAGTGAATCGTCCTGGTCCTATAGCAATCAGCCCCAGCATTTT. The chain recombines TRBV6-1 with TRBJ1-5; D gene uncertain. Trimming took 2 bases from V and 0 from J, leaving 14 bases between them. This CDR3 has 17 residues. Germline CDR1 and CDR2: MNHNS and SASEGT.

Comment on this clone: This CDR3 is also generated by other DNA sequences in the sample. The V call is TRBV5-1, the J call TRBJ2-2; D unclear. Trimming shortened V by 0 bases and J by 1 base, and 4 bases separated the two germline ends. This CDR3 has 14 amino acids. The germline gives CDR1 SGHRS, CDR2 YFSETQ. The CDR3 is CASSLGQNTGELFF. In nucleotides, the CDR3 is TGCGCCAGCAGCTTGGGGCAGAACACCGGGGAGCTGTTTTTT.

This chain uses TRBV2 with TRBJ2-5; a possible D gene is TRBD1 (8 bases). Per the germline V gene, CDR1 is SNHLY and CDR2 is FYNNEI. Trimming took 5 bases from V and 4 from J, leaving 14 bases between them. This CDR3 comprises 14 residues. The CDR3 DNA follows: TGTGCCAGCAGTCCTACAGGGGGGGGAGAGACCCAGTACTTC. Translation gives CASSPTGGGETQYF.

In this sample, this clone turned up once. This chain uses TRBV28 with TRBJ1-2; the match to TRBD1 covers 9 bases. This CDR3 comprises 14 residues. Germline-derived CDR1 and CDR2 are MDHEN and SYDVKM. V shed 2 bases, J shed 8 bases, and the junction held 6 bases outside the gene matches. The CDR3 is CASSLTGGPSGYTF. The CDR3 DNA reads TGTGCCAGCAGTTTAACAGGGGGCCCCTCGGGCTACACCTTC.

The CDR3 protein is CASSWNMQGAWAFF. In DNA form, the CDR3 reads TGCGCCAGCAGCTGGAATATGCAGGGGGCTTGGGCTTTCTTT. The chain is built from TRBV5-1 and TRBJ1-1, with 8 bases lining up with TRBD1. CDR1 SGHRS and CDR2 YFSETQ come from the germline V gene. CDR3 length: 14 residues. The V gene end was trimmed by 3 bases and the J gene end by 11 bases; junction bases not matched to a gene: 12.

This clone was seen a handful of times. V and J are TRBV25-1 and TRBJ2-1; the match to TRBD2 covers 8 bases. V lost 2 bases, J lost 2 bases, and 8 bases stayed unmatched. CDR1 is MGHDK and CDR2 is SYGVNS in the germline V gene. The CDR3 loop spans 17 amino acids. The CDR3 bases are TGTGCCAGCAGTGAAGTGGCGGGGGGCGGCCCCTACAATGAGCAGTTCTTC. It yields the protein CASSEVAGGGPYNEQFF.

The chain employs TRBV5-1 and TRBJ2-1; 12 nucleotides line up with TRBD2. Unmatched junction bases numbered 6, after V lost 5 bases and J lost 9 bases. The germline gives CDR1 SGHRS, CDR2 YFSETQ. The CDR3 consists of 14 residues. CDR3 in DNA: TGCGCCAGCAGTTCTAGCGGGGGGGCCCGTGAGCAGTTCTTC. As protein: CASSSSGGAREQFF.

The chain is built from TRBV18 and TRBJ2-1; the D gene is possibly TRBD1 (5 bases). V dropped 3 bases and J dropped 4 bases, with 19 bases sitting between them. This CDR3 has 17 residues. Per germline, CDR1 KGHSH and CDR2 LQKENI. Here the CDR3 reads CASSPQGTQLVYNEQFF. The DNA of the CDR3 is TGTGCCAGCTCACCCCAGGGTACTCAATTAGTTTACAATGAGCAGTTCTTC.

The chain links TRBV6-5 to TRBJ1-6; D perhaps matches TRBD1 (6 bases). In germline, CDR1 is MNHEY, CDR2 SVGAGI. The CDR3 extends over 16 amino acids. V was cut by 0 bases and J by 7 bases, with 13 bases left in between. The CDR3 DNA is TGTGCCAGCAGTTACTCGACGGGGGGCGAGAATTCACCCCTCCACTTT. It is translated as CASSYSTGGENSPLHF.

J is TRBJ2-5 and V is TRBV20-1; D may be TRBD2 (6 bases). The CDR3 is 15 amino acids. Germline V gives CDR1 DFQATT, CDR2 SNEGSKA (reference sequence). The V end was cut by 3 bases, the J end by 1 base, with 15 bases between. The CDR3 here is CSASRREAAQETQYF. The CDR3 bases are TGCAGTGCTAGTAGGAGGGAGGCGGCCCAAGAGACCCAGTACTTC.

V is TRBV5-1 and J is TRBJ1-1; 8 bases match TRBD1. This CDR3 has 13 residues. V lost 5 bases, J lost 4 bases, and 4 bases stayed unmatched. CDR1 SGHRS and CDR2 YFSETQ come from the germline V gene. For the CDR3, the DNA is TGCGCCAGCAGATCCACAGGGGGCACTGAAGCTTTCTTT. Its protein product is CASRSTGGTEAFF.

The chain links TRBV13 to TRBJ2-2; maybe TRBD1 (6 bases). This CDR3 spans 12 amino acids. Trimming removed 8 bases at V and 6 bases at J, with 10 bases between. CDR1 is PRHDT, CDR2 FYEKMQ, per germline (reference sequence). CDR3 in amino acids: CASGHRAGELFF. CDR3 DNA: TGTGCCAGCGGTCACAGGGCCGGGGAGCTGTTTTTT. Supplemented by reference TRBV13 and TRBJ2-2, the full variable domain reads AAGVIQSPRHLIKEKRETATLKCYPIPRHDTVYWYQQGPGQDPQFLISFYEKMQSDKGSIPDRFSAQQFSDYHSELNMSSLELGDSALYFCASGHRAGELFFGEGSRLTVL.

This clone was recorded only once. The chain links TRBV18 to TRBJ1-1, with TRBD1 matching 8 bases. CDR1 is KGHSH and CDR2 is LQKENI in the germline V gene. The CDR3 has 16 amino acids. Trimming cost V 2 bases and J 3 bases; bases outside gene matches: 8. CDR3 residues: CASSPGTGLMDTEAFF. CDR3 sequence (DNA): TGTGCCAGCTCACCAGGGACAGGACTAATGGACACTGAAGCTTTCTTT.

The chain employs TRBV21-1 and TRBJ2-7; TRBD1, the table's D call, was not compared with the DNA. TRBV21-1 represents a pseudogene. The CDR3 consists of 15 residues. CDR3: CASSKEGTGSYEQYV. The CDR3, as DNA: TGTGCCAGCAGCAAAGAAGGGACAGGGTCCTACGAGCAGTACGTC.

For the CDR3, the DNA is TGCGCCAGCAGTGAGTCGAGTTTTCCGCAAGAGACCCAGTACTTC. It codes for CASSESSFPQETQYF. This chain uses TRBV10-1 with TRBJ2-5; D remains ambiguous. The CDR3 loop spans 15 amino acids. With 0 bases removed from V and 2 bases from J, the gap between germline ends came to 10 bases. CDR1 and CDR2 (germline): WNHNN, SYGVQD (reference sequence).

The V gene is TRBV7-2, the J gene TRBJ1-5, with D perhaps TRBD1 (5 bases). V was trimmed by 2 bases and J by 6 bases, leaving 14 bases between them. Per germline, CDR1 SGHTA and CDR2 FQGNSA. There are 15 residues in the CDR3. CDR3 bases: TGTGCCAGCAGCTTATTAGCCGCCGGGGGTCAGCCCCAGCATTTT. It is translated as CASSLLAAGGQPQHF.

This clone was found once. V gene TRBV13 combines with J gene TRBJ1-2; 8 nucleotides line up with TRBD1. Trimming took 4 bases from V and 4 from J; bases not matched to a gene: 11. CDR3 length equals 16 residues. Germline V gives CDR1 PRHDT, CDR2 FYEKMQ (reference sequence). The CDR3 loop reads CASSSYRGSPFYGYTF. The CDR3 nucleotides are TGTGCCAGCAGCTCGTACAGGGGGAGCCCTTTCTATGGCTACACCTTC. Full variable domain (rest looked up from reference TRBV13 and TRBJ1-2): AAGVIQSPRHLIKEKRETATLKCYPIPRHDTVYWYQQGPGQDPQFLISFYEKMQSDKGSIPDRFSAQQFSDYHSELNMSSLELGDSALYFCASSSYRGSPFYGYTFGSGTRLTVV.

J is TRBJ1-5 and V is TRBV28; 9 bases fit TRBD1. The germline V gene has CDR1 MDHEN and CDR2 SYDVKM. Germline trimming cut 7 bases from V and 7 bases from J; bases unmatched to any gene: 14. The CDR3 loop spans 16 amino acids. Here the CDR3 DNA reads TGTGCCAGCACCAAAGGACAGGGGCTGGGTAGGCAGCCCCAGCATTTT. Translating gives CASTKGQGLGRQPQHF.